This T cell receptor (beta chain) came from a study of early T cells in non-severe SARS-CoV-2 infection (dated by TCRdb to the early 2020s). Concerning the study at large: Because TCR sequencing relied on bulk RNA taken from unsorted whole blood, pairing of alpha and beta chains was not possible. Paper-wide results and their limitations: VDJdb matching was skewed toward anti-spike CD8 responses, so virus-specific expansions were likely underestimated and private and CD4 specificities were missed.

Of note for this clonotype: Its specific antigen is unknown. No base-level quality is on record; no much larger clone is a single base apart.

A case-control design nested within a healthcare worker cohort in London, UK, was used, with weekly nasopharyngeal swab PCR tests and blood sampling performed. Healthcare workers were recruited during the week of the UK lockdown, between 23 and 31 March 2020, and followed weekly for up to roughly 15 weeks. The CDR3 spans 14 residues, from the cysteine through the phenylalanine. CDR3 DNA only is kept here, 42 bases in frame from base 1. Unmatched junction bases come to 7, with V trimmed by 5 bases and J by 6 bases. In the germline V gene, CDR1 corresponds to MNHEY and CDR2 to SVGAGI. The library was prepared using 5' RACE. Sequencing took place on a NextSeq 500. To correct for sequencing error and PCR bias, the TCR library protocol tagged individual cDNA molecules with unique molecular identifiers. Sequencing covered both TCR alpha and beta chains, and within each sample the abundances of alpha and beta sequences were tightly co-correlated. The original methods were these. Decombinator V4 was used to perform V gene, J gene and CDR3 annotation of TCR sequences. TCRs were defined as expanded if a significant change between any two time points was detected under a Poisson model with p below 0.0001. TCR abundances were normalised to the total number of TCRs sequenced per sample and expressed as counts per million. TRAV1-2 paired with TRAJ12, TRAJ20 or TRAJ33 defined MAIT TCRs, while TRAV10 paired with TRAJ18 defined iNKT TCRs. VDJdb, accessed 1 November 2021, was searched for CMV, EBV and SARS-CoV-2 annotated TCRs, excluding TCRs annotated for multiple antigens. TCRdb applied fastp at Q25 and MiXCR to the public reads, then kept only in-frame beta chains. For every CDR3 protein sequence, its rows merge into one entry that carries the most common genes and DNA. These V and J calls rely on TCRdb rather than the paper's analysis. The sample table shows approximately 52,000 distinct CDR3 sequences, and about 15% are seen once. The biggest ten clones account for 9% to 10% of the sample.

The chain links TRBV6-5 with TRBJ2-3, and 8 junction bases match TRBD1. The clonotype originates from an adult who was a healthcare worker with PCR-confirmed SARS-CoV-2 infection or an uninfected control (not recorded which). This specimen consisted of whole blood, obtained at baseline. In nucleotides, the sequence is TGTGCCAGCAGTGTGGGACAGGTTGACGATACGCAGTATTTT. Its coded protein is CASSVGQVDDTQYF.